The 2 T cell receptor beta chains presented below share a single source sample, sequenced in a study of shared clonotypes between healthy human individuals. Data came from immunoSEQ multiplex PCR; TCRdb stores just in-frame clones and leaves some out. The sample records around 1.4 million clones, 97% to 99% being singletons. Source material: naive CD4+ T cells sorted from blood. Stated subset: CD45RA+ positively selected. Receptor source: a man aged 25 to 40 in good health.

CDR3 sequence: CASEEATNEKLFF. The DNA for the CDR3 is TGTGCCAGCGAGGAAGCAACTAATGAAAAACTGTTTTTT. The chain employs TRBV2 and TRBJ1-4; D is ambiguous. Germline CDR1 reads SNHLY; CDR2 reads FYNNEI. The V and J ends lost 8 bases and 0 bases respectively, with 7 bases between them. This CDR3 is 13 amino acids long.

The rearrangement uses TRBV6-1 and TRBJ1-1, with 8 bases identical to TRBD1. The CDR3 sequence is 13 residues long. The J segment lost 4 bases and the V segment lost 5 bases, leaving 3 bases of the junction unmatched. The V gene's germline CDR1 is MNHNS and CDR2 SASEGT. CDR3 in amino acids: CASSRTGTTEAFF. CDR3 nucleotides: TGTGCCAGCAGTAGGACAGGGACCACTGAAGCTTTCTTT.